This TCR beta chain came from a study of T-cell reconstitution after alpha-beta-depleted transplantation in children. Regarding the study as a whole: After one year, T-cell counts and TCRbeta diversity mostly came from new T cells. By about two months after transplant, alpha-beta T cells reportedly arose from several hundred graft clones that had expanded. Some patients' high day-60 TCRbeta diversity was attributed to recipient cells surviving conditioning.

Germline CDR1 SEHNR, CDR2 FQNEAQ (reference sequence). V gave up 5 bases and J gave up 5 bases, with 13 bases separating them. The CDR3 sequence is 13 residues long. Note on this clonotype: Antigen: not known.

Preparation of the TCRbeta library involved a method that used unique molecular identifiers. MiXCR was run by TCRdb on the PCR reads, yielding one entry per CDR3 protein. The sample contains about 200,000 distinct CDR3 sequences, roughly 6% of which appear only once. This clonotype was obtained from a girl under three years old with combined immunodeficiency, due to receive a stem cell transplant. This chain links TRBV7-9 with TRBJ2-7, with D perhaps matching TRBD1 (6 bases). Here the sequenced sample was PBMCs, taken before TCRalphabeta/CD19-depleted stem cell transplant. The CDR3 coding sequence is TGTGCCAGCAGCATAGAACAGGGAAACGAGCAGTACTTC. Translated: CASSIEQGNEQYF.